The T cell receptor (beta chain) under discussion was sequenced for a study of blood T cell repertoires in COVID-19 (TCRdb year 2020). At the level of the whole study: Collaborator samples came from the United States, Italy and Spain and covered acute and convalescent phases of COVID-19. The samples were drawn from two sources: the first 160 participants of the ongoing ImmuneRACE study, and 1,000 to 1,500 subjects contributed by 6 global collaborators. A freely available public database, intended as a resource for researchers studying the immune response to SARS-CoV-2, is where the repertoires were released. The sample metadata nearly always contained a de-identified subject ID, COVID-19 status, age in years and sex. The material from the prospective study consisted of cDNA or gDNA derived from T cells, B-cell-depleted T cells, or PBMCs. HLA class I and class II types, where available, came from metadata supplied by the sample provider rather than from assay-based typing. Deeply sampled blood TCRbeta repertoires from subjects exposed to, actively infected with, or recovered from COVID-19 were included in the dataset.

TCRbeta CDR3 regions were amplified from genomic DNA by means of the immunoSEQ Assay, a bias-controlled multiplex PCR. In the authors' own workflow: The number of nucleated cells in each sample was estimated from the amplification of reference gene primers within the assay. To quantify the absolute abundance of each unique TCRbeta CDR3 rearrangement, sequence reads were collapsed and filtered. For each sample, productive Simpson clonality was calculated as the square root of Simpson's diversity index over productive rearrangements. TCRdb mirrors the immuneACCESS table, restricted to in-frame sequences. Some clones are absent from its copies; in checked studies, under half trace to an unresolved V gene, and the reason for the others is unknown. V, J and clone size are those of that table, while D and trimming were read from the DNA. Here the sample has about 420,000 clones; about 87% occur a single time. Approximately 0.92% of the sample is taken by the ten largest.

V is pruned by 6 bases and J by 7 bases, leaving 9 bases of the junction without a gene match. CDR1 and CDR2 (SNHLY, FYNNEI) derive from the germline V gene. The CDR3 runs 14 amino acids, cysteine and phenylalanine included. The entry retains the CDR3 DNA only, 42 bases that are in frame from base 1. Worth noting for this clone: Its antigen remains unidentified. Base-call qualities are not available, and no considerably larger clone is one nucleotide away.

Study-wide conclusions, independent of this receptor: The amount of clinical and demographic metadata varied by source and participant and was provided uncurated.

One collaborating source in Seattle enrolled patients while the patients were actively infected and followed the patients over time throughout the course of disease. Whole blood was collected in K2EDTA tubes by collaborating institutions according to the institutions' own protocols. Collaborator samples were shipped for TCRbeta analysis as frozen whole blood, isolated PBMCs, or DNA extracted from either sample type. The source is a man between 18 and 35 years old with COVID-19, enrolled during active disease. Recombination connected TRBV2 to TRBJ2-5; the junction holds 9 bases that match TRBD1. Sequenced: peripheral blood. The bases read TGTGCCAGCAGAACACAGGGGGCTTTTGGGACCCAGTACTTC. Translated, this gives CASRTQGAFGTQYF.